This T cell receptor (beta chain) was documented in a study of T cell repertoires in cytomegalovirus infection. Study-wide context: TCR beta signatures that were public indicated CMV infection and matching HLA type.

In the case of this clonotype: Antigen unknown.

Study results and caveats: In two of eight donors, the top clonotype was HLA-C-restricted CMV-specific.

MiXCR was run by TCRdb on the reads, yielding one entry per CDR3 protein. This sample has fewer than 400,000 distinct CDR3 sequences; 15% to 20% occur once, and the top ten carry around 10%. This sequence was found in a human donor in good health (CMV status not recorded). Some clones in this sample may be carry-over from other donors' samples. The specimen was PBMCs.

The CDR3 protein is CASSRTTGQDGELFF. Written as DNA, the CDR3 is TGTGCCAGCAGCCGAACGACCGGCCAGGACGGGGAGCTGTTTTTT. The chain links TRBV3-1 to TRBJ2-2; no firm D call. The V end was cut by 4 bases, the J end by 7 bases, with 16 bases between. CDR1 is LGHDT, CDR2 YNNKEL, per germline (reference sequence). CDR3 length equals 15 residues.